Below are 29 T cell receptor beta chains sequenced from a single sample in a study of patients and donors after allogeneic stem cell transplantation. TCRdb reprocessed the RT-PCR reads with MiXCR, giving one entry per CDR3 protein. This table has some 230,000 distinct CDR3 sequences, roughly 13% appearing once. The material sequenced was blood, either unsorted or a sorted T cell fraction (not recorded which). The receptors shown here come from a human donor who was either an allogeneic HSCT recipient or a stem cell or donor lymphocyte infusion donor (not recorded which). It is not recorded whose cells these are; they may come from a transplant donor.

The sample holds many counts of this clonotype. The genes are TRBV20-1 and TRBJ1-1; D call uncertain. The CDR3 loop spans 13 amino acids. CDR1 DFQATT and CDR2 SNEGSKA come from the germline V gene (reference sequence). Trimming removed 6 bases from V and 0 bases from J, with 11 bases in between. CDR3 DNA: TGCAGTGCCATCGAGAGGATGAACACTGAAGCTTTCTTT. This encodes CSAIERMNTEAFF.

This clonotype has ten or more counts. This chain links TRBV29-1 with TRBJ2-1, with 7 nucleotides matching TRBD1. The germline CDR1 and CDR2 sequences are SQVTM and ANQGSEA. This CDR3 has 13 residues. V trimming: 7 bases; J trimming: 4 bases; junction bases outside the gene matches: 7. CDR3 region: CSGRDREYNEQFF. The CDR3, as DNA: TGCAGCGGACGTGACAGGGAATACAATGAGCAGTTCTTC.

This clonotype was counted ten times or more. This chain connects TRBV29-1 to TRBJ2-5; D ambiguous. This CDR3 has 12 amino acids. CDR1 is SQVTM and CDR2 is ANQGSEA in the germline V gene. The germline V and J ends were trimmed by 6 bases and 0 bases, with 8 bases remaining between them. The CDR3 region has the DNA TGCAGCGTAGTACAGAACCAAGAGACCCAGTACTTC. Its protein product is CSVVQNQETQYF.

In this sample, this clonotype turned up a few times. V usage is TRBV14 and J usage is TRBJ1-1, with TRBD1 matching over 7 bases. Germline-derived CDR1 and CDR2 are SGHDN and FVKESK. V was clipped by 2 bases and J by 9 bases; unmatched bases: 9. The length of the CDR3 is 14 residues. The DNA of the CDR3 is TGTGCCAGCAGCCAACAGGGGGAGCGGGGTAAAGCTTTCTTT. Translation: CASSQQGERGKAFF.

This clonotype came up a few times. This CDR3 reads CASSEGSGGSTEAFF. The CDR3, as DNA: TGTGCCAGCAGTGAGGGATCAGGTGGTAGTACTGAAGCTTTCTTT. The V and J genes are TRBV25-1 and TRBJ1-1; D unresolved. Trimming removed 3 bases at V and 5 bases at J, with 16 bases between. The CDR3 has 15 residues. The germline V gene encodes CDR1 MGHDK and CDR2 SYGVNS.

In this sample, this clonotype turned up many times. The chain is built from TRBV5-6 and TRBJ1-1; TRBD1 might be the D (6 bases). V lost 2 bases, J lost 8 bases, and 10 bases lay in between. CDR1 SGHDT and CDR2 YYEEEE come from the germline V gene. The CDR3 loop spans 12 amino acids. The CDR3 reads CASSLGQWEAFF. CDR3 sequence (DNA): TGTGCCAGCAGCTTAGGACAGTGGGAAGCTTTCTTT. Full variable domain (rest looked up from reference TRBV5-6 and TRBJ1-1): DAGVTQSPTHLIKTRGQQVTLRCSPKSGHDTVSWYQQALGQGPQFIFQYYEEEERQRGNFPDRFSGHQFPNYSSELNVNALLLGDSALYLCASSLGQWEAFFGQGTRLTVV.

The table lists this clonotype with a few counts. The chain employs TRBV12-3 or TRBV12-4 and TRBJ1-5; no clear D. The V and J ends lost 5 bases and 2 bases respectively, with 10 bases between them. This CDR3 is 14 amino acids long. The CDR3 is CASSHHRGNQPQHF. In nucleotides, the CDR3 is TGTGCCAGCAGTCACCATCGGGGCAATCAGCCCCAGCATTTT.

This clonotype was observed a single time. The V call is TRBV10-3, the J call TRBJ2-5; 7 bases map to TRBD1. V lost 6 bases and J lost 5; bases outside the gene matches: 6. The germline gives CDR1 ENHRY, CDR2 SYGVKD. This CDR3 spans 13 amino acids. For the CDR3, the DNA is TGTGCCATCAGCGGGACAGCGCCGGAGACCCAGTACTTC. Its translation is CAISGTAPETQYF.

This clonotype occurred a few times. Here the CDR3 reads CAWSARTGHTGELFF. Written as DNA, the CDR3 is TGTGCCTGGAGTGCTAGGACAGGGCATACCGGGGAGCTGTTTTTT. The rearrangement joins TRBV30 to TRBJ2-2, with 8 nucleotides matching TRBD1. Germline CDR1 and CDR2: GTSNPN and SVGIG (reference sequence). The CDR3 length is 15 residues. V lost 1 base to trimming and J lost 5 bases; unmatched junction nucleotides: 6.

The CDR3 spells CASSPLQGAWNEQFF. As DNA, the CDR3 is TGTGCCAGTAGTCCCCTACAGGGGGCTTGGAATGAGCAGTTCTTC. V gene TRBV19 combines with J gene TRBJ2-1; 9 nucleotides align to TRBD1. Looked up from germline, CDR1 is LNHDA and CDR2 is SQIVND (reference sequence). CDR3 length: 15 residues. The junction had 9 bases not matched to a gene; V was cut back by 5 bases and J by 7 bases.

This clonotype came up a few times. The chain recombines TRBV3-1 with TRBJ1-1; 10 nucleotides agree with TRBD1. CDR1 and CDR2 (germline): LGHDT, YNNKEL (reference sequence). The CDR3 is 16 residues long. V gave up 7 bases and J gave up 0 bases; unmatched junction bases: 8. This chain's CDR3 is CASTSGTGAMNTEAFF. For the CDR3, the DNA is TGTGCCAGCACTTCCGGGACAGGGGCGATGAACACTGAAGCTTTCTTT.

In nucleotides, the CDR3 is TGCAGTGCAGACAGGGGGGTCGGAGGAAATTATGGCTACACCTTC. Protein sequence: CSADRGVGGNYGYTF. V gene TRBV20-1 combines with J gene TRBJ1-2, with 9 bases matching TRBD1. Germline CDR1 DFQATT, CDR2 SNEGSKA (reference sequence). There are 15 residues in the CDR3. Losses at the gene ends were 6 bases for V and 5 bases for J; bases not matched to a gene: 13.

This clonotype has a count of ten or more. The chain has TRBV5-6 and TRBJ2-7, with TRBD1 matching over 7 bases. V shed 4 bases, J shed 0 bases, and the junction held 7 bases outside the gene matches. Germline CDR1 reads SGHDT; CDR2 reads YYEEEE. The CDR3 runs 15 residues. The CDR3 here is CASSPGTEISYEQYF. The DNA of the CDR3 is TGTGCCAGCAGCCCCGGGACAGAGATCTCCTACGAGCAGTACTTC.

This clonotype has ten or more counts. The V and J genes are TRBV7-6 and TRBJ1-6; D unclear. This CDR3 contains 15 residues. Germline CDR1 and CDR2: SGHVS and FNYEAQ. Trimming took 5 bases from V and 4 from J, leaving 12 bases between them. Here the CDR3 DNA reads TGTGCCAGCAGCCAGGACGGGTATTATAATTCACCCCTCCACTTT. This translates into CASSQDGYYNSPLHF.

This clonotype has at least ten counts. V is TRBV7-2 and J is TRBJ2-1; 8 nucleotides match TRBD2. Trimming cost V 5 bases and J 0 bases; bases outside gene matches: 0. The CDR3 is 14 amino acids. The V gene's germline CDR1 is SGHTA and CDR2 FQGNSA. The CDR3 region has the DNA TGTGCCAGCAGCCGGGGGGGCTCCTACAATGAGCAGTTCTTC. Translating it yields CASSRGGSYNEQFF. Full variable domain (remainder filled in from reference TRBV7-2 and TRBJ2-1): GAGVSQSPSNKVTEKGKDVELRCDPISGHTALYWYRQSLGQGLEFLIYFQGNSAPDKSGLPSDRFSAERTGGSVSTLTIQRTQQEDSAVYLCASSRGGSYNEQFFGPGTRLTVL.

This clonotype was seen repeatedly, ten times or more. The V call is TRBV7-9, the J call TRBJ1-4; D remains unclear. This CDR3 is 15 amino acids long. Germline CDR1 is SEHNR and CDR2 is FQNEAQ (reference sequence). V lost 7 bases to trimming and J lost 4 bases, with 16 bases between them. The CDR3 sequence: CASIPSETVNEKLFF. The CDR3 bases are TGTGCCAGCATCCCATCGGAGACGGTTAATGAAAAACTGTTTTTT.

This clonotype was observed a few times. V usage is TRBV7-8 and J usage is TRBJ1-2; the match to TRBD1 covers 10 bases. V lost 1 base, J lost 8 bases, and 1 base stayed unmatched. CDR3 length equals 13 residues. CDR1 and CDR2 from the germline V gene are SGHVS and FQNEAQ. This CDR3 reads CASSLETGGGYTF. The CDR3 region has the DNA TGTGCCAGCAGCTTAGAGACAGGGGGCGGCTACACCTTC. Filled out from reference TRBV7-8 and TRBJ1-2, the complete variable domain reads GAGVSQSPRYKVAKRGQDVALRCDPISGHVSLFWYQQALGQGPEFLTYFQNEAQLDKSGLPSDRFFAERPEGSVSTLKIQRTQQEDSAVYLCASSLETGGGYTFGSGTRLTVV.

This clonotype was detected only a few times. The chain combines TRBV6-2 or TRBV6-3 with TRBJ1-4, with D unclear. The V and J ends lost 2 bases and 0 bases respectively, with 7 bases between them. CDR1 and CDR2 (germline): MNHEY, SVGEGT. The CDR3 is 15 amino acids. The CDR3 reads CASSYVAATNEKLFF. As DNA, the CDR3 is TGTGCCAGCAGTTACGTGGCAGCAACTAATGAAAAACTGTTTTTT.

This chain's CDR3 is CASSLADPGYTQYF. The CDR3 DNA reads as TGTGCCAGCAGCTTAGCGGACCCCGGATATACGCAGTATTTT. This chain links TRBV7-2 with TRBJ2-3, with no clear D. This CDR3 is 14 amino acids long. CDR1 is SGHTA, CDR2 FQGNSA, per germline. Trimming shortened V by 0 bases and J by 7 bases, and 11 bases separated the two germline ends.

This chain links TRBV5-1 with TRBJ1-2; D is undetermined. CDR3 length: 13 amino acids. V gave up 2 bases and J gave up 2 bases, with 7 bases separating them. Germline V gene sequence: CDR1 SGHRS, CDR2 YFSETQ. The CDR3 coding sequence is TGCGCCAGCAGCTTAGGGAAAAACTATGGCTACACCTTC. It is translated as CASSLGKNYGYTF.

CDR3 loop: CASSPGTSGRRGEQFF. Written as DNA, the CDR3 is TGTGCCAGCAGTCCCGGGACTAGCGGGAGGAGGGGTGAGCAGTTCTTC. The chain joins TRBV12-3 or TRBV12-4 to TRBJ2-1; 15 bases agree with TRBD2. The junction had 8 bases not matched to a gene; V was cut back by 5 bases and J by 9 bases. The CDR3 covers 16 residues.

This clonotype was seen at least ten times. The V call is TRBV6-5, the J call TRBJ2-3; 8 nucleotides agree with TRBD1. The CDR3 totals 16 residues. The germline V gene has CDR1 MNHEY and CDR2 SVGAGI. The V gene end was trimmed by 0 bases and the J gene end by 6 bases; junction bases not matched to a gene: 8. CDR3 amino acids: CASSYSHRGSRDTQYF. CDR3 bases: TGTGCCAGCAGTTACTCGCACAGGGGGTCAAGGGATACGCAGTATTTT.

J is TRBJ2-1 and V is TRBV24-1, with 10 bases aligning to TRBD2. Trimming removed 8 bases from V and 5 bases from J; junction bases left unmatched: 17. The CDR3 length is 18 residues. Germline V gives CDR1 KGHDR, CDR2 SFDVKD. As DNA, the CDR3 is TGTGCCACCACCCAGGGGACAGCTAGCGGGAGTGGGAACAATGAGCAGTTCTTC. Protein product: CATTQGTASGSGNNEQFF.

CDR3 sequence reads: CASSSTTGTGELFF. CDR3 nucleotides: TGTGCCAGCAGCTCTACCACAGGGACCGGGGAGCTGTTTTTT. The chain carries TRBV7-2 and TRBJ2-2; D perhaps matches TRBD1 (6 bases). Germline V gene lookup returns CDR1 SGHTA and CDR2 FQGNSA. The CDR3 has 14 amino acids. V lost 4 bases, J lost 5 bases, and 11 bases lay in between.

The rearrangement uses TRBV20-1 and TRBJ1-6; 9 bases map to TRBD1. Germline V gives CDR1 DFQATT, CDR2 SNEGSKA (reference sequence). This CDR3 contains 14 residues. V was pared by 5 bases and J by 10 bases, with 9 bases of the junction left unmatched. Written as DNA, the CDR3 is TGCAGTGCTGAGGAGGGACAGGGAGCATCACCCCTCCACTTT. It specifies CSAEEGQGASPLHF.

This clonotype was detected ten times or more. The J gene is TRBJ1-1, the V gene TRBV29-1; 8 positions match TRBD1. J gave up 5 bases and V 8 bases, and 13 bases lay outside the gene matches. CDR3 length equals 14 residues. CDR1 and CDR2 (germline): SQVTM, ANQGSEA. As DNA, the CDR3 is TGCAGCTCCTTGGGGCAGGGGGCTAGGACTGAAGCTTTCTTT. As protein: CSSLGQGARTEAFF.

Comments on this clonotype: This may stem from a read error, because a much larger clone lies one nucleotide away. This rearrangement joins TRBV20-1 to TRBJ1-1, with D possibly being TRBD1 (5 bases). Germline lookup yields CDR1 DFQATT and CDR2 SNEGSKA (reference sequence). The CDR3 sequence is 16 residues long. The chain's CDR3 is CGARGFLDGPNTEAFF. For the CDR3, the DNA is TGCGGTGCTAGGGGATTCCTGGACGGGCCAAACACTGAAGCTTTCTTT.

The CDR3 DNA is TGTGCCAGCAGTGAAGCGGCAGGGCTCGACTATGGCTACACCTTC. Translation: CASSEAAGLDYGYTF. The chain couples TRBV6-1 to TRBJ1-2; D is possibly TRBD1 (5 bases). There are 15 residues in the CDR3. Trimming stripped 0 bases from V and 3 bases from J, with 11 bases between. Germline V CDR1 and CDR2: MNHNS, SASEGT.

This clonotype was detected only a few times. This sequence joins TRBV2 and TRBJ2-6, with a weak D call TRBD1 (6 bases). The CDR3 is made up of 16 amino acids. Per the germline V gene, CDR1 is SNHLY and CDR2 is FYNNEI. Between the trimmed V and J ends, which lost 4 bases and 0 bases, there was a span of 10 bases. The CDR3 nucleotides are TGTGCCAGCAGTGCAGGGGTCCACTCTGGGGCCAACGTCCTGACTTTC. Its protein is CASSAGVHSGANVLTF.